This section outlines one T cell receptor beta chain sequence together with its context. The data stem from a study of early T cells in non-severe SARS-CoV-2 infection. Via MiXCR, TCRdb re-called the 5' RACE reads, giving one row per CDR3 protein. The sample carries approximately 120,000 distinct CDR3 sequences, just under 15% recorded once. This CDR3 spans 14 amino acids. With 1 base removed from V and 7 bases from J, the gap between germline ends came to 14 bases. Germline V gives CDR1 KGHSH, CDR2 LQKENI. The J gene is TRBJ2-7, the V gene TRBV18; D is tentatively TRBD1 or TRBD2 (5 bases each). The sequence derives from an adult who was a healthcare worker with PCR-confirmed SARS-CoV-2 infection or an uninfected control (not recorded which). The sample comprised whole blood. The CDR3 loop is CASSPRGRMGEQYF. The CDR3 region has the DNA TGTGCCAGCTCACCACGGGGACGCATGGGAGAGCAGTACTTC. Filled out from reference TRBV18 and TRBJ2-7, the complete variable domain reads NAGVMQNPRHLVRRRGQEARLRCSPMKGHSHVYWYRQLPEEGLKFMVYLQKENIIDESGMPKERFSAEFPKEGPSILRIQQVVRGDSAAYFCASSPRGRMGEQYFGPGTRLTVT.